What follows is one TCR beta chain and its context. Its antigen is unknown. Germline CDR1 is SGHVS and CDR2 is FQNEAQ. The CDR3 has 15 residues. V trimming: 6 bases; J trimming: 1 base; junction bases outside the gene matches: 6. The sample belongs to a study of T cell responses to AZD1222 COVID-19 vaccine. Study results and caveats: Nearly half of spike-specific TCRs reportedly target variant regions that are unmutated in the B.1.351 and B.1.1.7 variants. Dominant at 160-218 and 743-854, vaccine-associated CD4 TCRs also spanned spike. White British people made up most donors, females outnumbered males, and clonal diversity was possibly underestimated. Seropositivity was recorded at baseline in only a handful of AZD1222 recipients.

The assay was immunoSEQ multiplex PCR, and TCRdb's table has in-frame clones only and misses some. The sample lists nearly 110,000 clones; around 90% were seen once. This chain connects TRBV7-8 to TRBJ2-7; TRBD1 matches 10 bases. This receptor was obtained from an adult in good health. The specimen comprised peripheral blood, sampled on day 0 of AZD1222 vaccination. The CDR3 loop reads CASRVGQGVSYEQYF. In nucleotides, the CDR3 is TGTGCCAGCAGAGTCGGACAGGGGGTTTCCTACGAGCAGTACTTC.